This TCR beta chain appears in the sequencing data of a study of cytomegalovirus exposure and HLA in healthy donors. Study overall: Of all 400 or so donors who were genotyped, roughly 85% belonged to the Caucasian-associated ancestry cluster.

About this clone: What it binds is unknown. One junction end does not reproduce the germline sequence, and a read error may be involved. Other DNA sequences in the same sample also yield this CDR3.

Regarding the study as a whole: Several of the most significant clusters appeared linked to common viral pathogens, based on a later analysis.

Germline-derived CDR1 and CDR2 are MNHEY and SMNVEV (reference sequence). This CDR3 has 17 amino acids. Researchers ran the PCR with 60 Vbeta and 13 Jbeta primers. The method was immunoSEQ multiplex PCR; TCRdb's version includes in-frame clones alone and lacks a portion of them. The repertoire holds about 140,000 clones, with around 80% as singletons. This receptor was taken from a woman in her thirties or forties in good health and CMV-seronegative. The gene calls are TRBV27 and TRBJ1-2; TRBD1 matches at 7 bases. Sequenced input: PBMCs. The CDR3 loop reads CASSLQGVQQHFYGYTF. DNA of the CDR3: TGTGCTAGCAGTTTGCAGGGGGTACAACAGCATTTTTATGGCTACACCTTC.